These 22 T cell receptor beta chains were sequenced from one sample in a study of blood T cell repertoires in COVID-19. Measured with immunoSEQ multiplex PCR; TCRdb has only the in-frame clones, and not every one. Of approximately 290,000 clones listed, roughly 89% are singletons. The sequenced sample consisted of PBMCs or T cells enriched from blood (not recorded which). The receptors originated from a woman aged 18-35 years with acute COVID-19.

This rearrangement joins TRBV14 to TRBJ2-3; no definite D call. Germline values: CDR1 SGHDN, CDR2 FVKESK. Trimming removed 0 bases at V and 2 bases at J, with 9 bases between. The CDR3 totals 15 residues. CDR3: CASSQDRLDTDTQYF. The CDR3 DNA is TGTGCCAGCAGCCAAGATCGCCTAGACACAGATACGCAGTATTTT.

The V call is TRBV24-1, the J call TRBJ1-5; TRBD1 aligns across 9 bases. CDR3 size: 16 residues. The V and J ends lost 5 bases and 4 bases, in that order; junction bases with no gene match: 8. Germline V gene data show CDR1 as KGHDR and CDR2 as SFDVKD. CDR3 in amino acids: CATSAETGGGNQPQHF. The CDR3 DNA reads TGTGCCACCAGTGCCGAGACAGGGGGAGGGAATCAGCCCCAGCATTTT.

The chain employs TRBV5-4 and TRBJ2-1, with 10 nucleotides matching TRBD2. CDR3 length: 15 amino acids. Germline V gene data show CDR1 as SGHNT and CDR2 as YYREEE (reference sequence). Trimming at V came to 0 bases and at J to 5 bases, leaving 2 bases not matched to a gene. The CDR3 here is CASSLGLAGDNEQFF. CDR3 in DNA: TGTGCCAGCAGCTTGGGACTAGCGGGTGACAATGAGCAGTTCTTC.

This chain connects TRBV28 to TRBJ1-3, with D possibly TRBD1 on 6 matching bases. V shed 4 bases and J shed 0 bases, with 16 bases lying between them. Germline V lookup: CDR1 MDHEN, CDR2 SYDVKM. The CDR3 is 17 amino acids. For the CDR3, the DNA is TGTGCCAGCAGTTCCCAGACAGGCCGCTTCTCTGGAAACACCATATATTTT. Translating gives CASSSQTGRFSGNTIYF.

This chain connects TRBV7-3 to TRBJ2-2, with a tentative D call TRBD1 (5 bases). Trimming took 1 base from V and 8 from J, leaving 17 bases between them. The V gene's germline CDR1 is SGHTA and CDR2 FQGTGA. This CDR3 contains 16 residues. CDR3 residues: CASSLNRPGNGGELFF. The CDR3 DNA is TGTGCCAGCAGCTTAAATCGTCCAGGGAATGGTGGGGAGCTGTTTTTT.

This clone was recorded at least ten times. This chain joins TRBV6-1 and TRBJ1-2, with 7 bases fitting TRBD1. The CDR3 loop spans 13 amino acids. The ends lost 1 base at V and 11 bases at J; junction bases unmatched: 7. Germline V gene sequence: CDR1 MNHNS, CDR2 SASEGT. The CDR3 DNA reads TGTGCCAGCAGTGAAGAGGAGGGGGCTTCTTACACCTTC. Translation gives CASSEEEGASYTF.

The chain is built from TRBV27 and TRBJ2-3; 7 nucleotides agree with TRBD2. There are 17 residues in the CDR3. Per germline, CDR1 MNHEY and CDR2 SMNVEV (reference sequence). The V gene end was trimmed by 0 bases and the J gene end by 5 bases; junction bases not matched to a gene: 11. The CDR3 coding sequence is TGTGCCAGCAGTTTATCGCCGGCTAGCGGAAGGAGAGATACGCAGTATTTT. It codes for CASSLSPASGRRDTQYF.

The chain is built from TRBV5-6 and TRBJ2-1, with 8 bases that match TRBD1. The CDR3 length is 16 residues. The V segment lost 0 bases and the J segment 4 bases; nucleotides outside the gene matches: 6. Looked up from germline, CDR1 is SGHDT and CDR2 is YYEEEE. CDR3 nucleotides: TGTGCCAGCAGCTTGGTAGGGACAGGTGGGTACAATGAGCAGTTCTTC. Translation: CASSLVGTGGYNEQFF.

The chain combines TRBV7-2 with TRBJ2-1, with TRBD2 identical over 11 bases. Per the germline V gene, CDR1 is SGHTA and CDR2 is FQGNSA. This CDR3 is built from 15 residues. V gave up 4 bases and J gave up 8 bases; unmatched junction bases: 7. Written as DNA, the CDR3 is TGTGCCAGCAGCTCACTAGCGGGAGAGGTAGATGAGCAGTTCTTC. It encodes CASSSLAGEVDEQFF.

The chain is built from TRBV5-8 and TRBJ1-5; a weak D match, TRBD1 (5 bases). Germline V lookup: CDR1 SGHTS, CDR2 YDEGEE. Trimming removed 3 bases from V and 10 bases from J, with 17 bases in between. The CDR3 is 14 residues long. The CDR3 reads CASSYTGTLSPQHF. In nucleotides, the CDR3 is TGTGCCAGCAGCTATACCGGGACTCTATCCCCCCAGCATTTT.

This clone came up once. CDR3 sequence: CASSLGDFLDTQYF. Written as DNA, the CDR3 is TGCGCCAGCAGCTTGGGGGACTTCCTCGATACGCAGTATTTT. The genes are TRBV5-1 and TRBJ2-3; D might be TRBD2 (6 bases). V was trimmed by 0 bases and J by 6 bases, leaving 11 bases between them. The length of the CDR3 is 14 residues. The germline CDR1 and CDR2 sequences are SGHRS and YFSETQ.

The chain employs TRBV24-1 and TRBJ2-5; the D is unclear. This CDR3 is built from 12 residues. The germline V and J ends were trimmed by 9 bases and 5 bases, with 12 bases remaining between them. Germline lookup yields CDR1 KGHDR and CDR2 SFDVKD. This CDR3 is CATESSTETQYF. CDR3 bases: TGTGCCACCGAAAGTTCTACGGAGACCCAGTACTTC.

The gene calls are TRBV10-3 and TRBJ2-6; D is possibly TRBD2 (5 bases). The CDR3 runs 16 residues. Germline V lookup: CDR1 ENHRY, CDR2 SYGVKD. V was trimmed by 5 bases and J by 1 base, leaving 12 bases between them. CDR3 DNA sequence: TGTGCCATCAGTCCGGGATCGGGATCTGGGGCCAACGTCCTGACTTTC. Translating gives CAISPGSGSGANVLTF.

This rearrangement joins TRBV21-1 to TRBJ1-5; the D call TRBD1 from the table was never checked on the DNA. TRBV21-1 is a documented pseudogene. The CDR3 has 18 amino acids. CDR3 DNA sequence: TGTGCCAGCAGCAAAAAGGCCAGGGTTGGACAGGGAGATCAGCCCCAGCATTTT. This gives the protein CASSKKARVGQGDQPQHF.

This clone occurred a few times. The chain joins TRBV4-1 to TRBJ2-7, with D possibly being TRBD2 (6 bases). CDR3 size: 15 residues. V was clipped by 1 base and J by 7 bases, with 17 bases between them. CDR1 MGHRA and CDR2 YSYEKL come from the germline V gene. CDR3 sequence: CASSQAVPRAGEQYF. DNA of the CDR3: TGCGCCAGCAGCCAAGCGGTGCCGAGGGCGGGGGAGCAGTACTTC.

This clone was found a few times. Within the sample, other DNA sequences also encode this same CDR3. The chain carries TRBV12-3 or TRBV12-4 and TRBJ1-5; perhaps TRBD1 as D (6 bases). This CDR3 comprises 13 residues. Trimming took off 5 bases at V and 5 bases at J, with 10 bases between the two ends. This chain's CDR3 is CASSPQGHQPQHF. The CDR3 coding sequence is TGTGCCAGCAGTCCACAGGGTCATCAGCCCCAGCATTTT.

The chain is built from TRBV5-1 and TRBJ2-3; TRBD2 matches at 7 bases. Trimming removed 3 bases from V and 2 bases from J; junction bases left unmatched: 6. This CDR3 has 15 residues. Germline CDR1 and CDR2: SGHRS and YFSETQ. CDR3 residues: CASSSASGYTDTQYF. The CDR3 nucleotides are TGCGCCAGCAGCTCGGCTAGCGGCTACACAGATACGCAGTATTTT.

This clone was seen just once. This chain uses TRBV6-5 with TRBJ2-1; a weak D match, TRBD1 (5 bases). CDR1 and CDR2 (germline): MNHEY, SVGAGI. V was cut by 9 bases and J by 8 bases, with 14 bases left in between. This CDR3 spans 12 amino acids. CDR3 in amino acids: CASKGQTDEQFF. The CDR3 DNA sequence: TGTGCCAGTAAGGGGCAAACAGATGAGCAGTTCTTC.

This clone is a singleton in its sample. This chain uses TRBV18 with TRBJ2-2, with TRBD1 matching 11 bases. The CDR3 length is 16 residues. The germline CDR1 and CDR2 sequences are KGHSH and LQKENI. With 1 base clipped from V and 3 bases from J, the junction kept 1 base outside the gene matches. The CDR3 DNA reads as TGTGCCAGCTCACCACTGGGACAGGGGGACACCGGGGAGCTGTTTTTT. Translation: CASSPLGQGDTGELFF.

V is TRBV6-1 and J is TRBJ1-3, with unresolved D. With 2 bases removed from V and 2 bases from J, the gap between germline ends came to 4 bases. The CDR3 is made up of 13 amino acids. Looked up from germline, CDR1 is MNHNS and CDR2 is SASEGT. CDR3 sequence reads: CASSEITGNTIYF. DNA of the CDR3: TGTGCCAGCAGTGAAATTACTGGAAACACCATATATTTT.

This chain uses TRBV4-1 with TRBJ1-5; D remains ambiguous. The CDR3 sequence is 13 residues long. Germline V CDR1 and CDR2: MGHRA, YSYEKL. Trimming stripped 0 bases from V and 12 bases from J, with 12 bases between. The CDR3 region is CASSQDREAFQHF. The CDR3 DNA reads as TGCGCCAGCAGCCAAGATCGGGAAGCCTTCCAGCATTTT.

The CDR3 is CSVPPRPGSSPVEAFF. CDR3 DNA: TGCAGCGTACCCCCCCGGCCGGGTTCATCGCCGGTTGAAGCTTTCTTT. V and J are TRBV29-1 and TRBJ1-1; D not resolved. The V gene lost 6 bases and the J gene lost 7 bases, with 27 bases spanning the gap. The CDR3 length is 16 residues. Germline V lookup: CDR1 SQVTM, CDR2 ANQGSEA.